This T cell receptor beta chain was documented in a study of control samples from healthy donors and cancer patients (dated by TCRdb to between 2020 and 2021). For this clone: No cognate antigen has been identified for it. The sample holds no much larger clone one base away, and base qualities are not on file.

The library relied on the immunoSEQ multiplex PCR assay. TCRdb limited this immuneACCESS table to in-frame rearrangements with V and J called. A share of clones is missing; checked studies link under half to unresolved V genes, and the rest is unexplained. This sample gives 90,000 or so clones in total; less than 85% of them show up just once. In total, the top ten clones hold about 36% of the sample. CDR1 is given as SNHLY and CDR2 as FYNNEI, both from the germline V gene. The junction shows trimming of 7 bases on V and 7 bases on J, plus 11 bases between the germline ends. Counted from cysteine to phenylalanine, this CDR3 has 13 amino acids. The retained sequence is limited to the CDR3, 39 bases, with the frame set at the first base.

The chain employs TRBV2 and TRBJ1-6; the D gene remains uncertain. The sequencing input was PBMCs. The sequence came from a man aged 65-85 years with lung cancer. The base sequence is TGTGCCAGCAAACCCGATAGGAATTCACCCCTCCACTTT. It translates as CASKPDRNSPLHF.